These T cell receptor beta chains were read from a single sample in a study of T cell responses to AZD1222 COVID-19 vaccine. Libraries were prepared by immunoSEQ multiplex PCR; TCRdb keeps only in-frame clonotypes and omits some of them. The top ten hold 1.5% of the sample, which has about 84,000 clones, around nine tenths seen once. Source: peripheral blood, taken on day 0 of AZD1222 vaccination. These TCRs come from an adult in good health. The CDR3 runs from the conserved cysteine through the conserved F or W. The order of the fields is D gene, J gene, clone size, V gene, CDR3 DNA, CDR3 protein. The D gene is left open where the match is weak. Clone size is not always given. Where it is, it says once, few, many or a class for expanded clones.

>.|TRBJ1-2|.|TRBV2
TGTGCCAGCACCCCCTCAGCAGTCTATGGCTACACCTTC
CASTPSAVYGYTF
>.|TRBJ1-1|.|TRBV5-1
TGCGCCAGCAGCTCCTCGGGGCACACTGAAGCTTTCTTT
CASSSSGHTEAFF
>.|TRBJ2-5|.|TRBV5-6
TGTGCCAGCAGCTTAAGGAACCCGGGCCGGGAGACCCAGTACTTC
CASSLRNPGRETQYF
>.|TRBJ1-2|.|TRBV5-1
TGCGCCAGCAGCTTGGCCGACGTAGGGGGCTACACCTTC
CASSLADVGGYTF
>.|TRBJ1-2|.|TRBV7-9
TGTGCCAGCAGCTTAGAAGCCTCCACCTATGGCTACACCTTC
CASSLEASTYGYTF
>TRBD1|TRBJ1-1|.|TRBV29-1
TGCAGCGTTGTGACAGGGTACACTGAAGCTTTCTTT
CSVVTGYTEAFF
>TRBD2|TRBJ2-7|.|TRBV5-5
TGTGCCAGCAGCATCCCCGGGGGGGGCTACGAGCAGTACTTC
CASSIPGGGYEQYF
>TRBD1|TRBJ2-1|.|TRBV5-1
TGCGCCAGCAGCTTGGTACAGGGGGCAGGGAATGAGCAGTTCTTC
CASSLVQGAGNEQFF
>TRBD1|TRBJ2-3|.|TRBV27
TGTGCCAGCAGTTTCCTTGACAGGGTGACAGATACGCAGTATTTT
CASSFLDRVTDTQYF
>.|TRBJ1-2|.|TRBV7-6
TGTGCCAGCAGCTTAGGCCCATTAAACGGCTACACCTTC
CASSLGPLNGYTF
>.|TRBJ1-3|.|TRBV3-1/TRBV3-2
TGTGCCAGCAGCCAAGCCGGGTTGGGGGCAGGAGGAAACACCATATATTTT
CASSQAGLGAGGNTIYF
>.|TRBJ2-1|once|TRBV19
TGTGCCAGTAGTATAGCTGGGGGGCGGCGTTCCTACAATGAGCAGTTCTTC
CASSIAGGRRSYNEQFF
>.|TRBJ2-3|.|TRBV19
TGTGCCAGTAGTCTCGGGACCTCACCCACAGATACGCAGTATTTT
CASSLGTSPTDTQYF
>TRBD2|TRBJ2-2|.|TRBV7-3
TGTGCCAGCAGCCGAAGAGCGGGAGGGCTCACCGGGGAGCTGTTTTTT
CASSRRAGGLTGELFF
>TRBD1|TRBJ2-2|.|TRBV5-1
TGCGCCAGCAGCTTCCGGGACAGGGGGGCCGGGGAGCTGTTTTTT
CASSFRDRGAGELFF
>.|TRBJ2-3|.|TRBV6-1
TGTGCCAGCAGTGAAACAGCATGGGGGGCCGGCACCACAGATACGCAGTATTTT
CASSETAWGAGTTDTQYF
>TRBD1|TRBJ1-2|.|TRBV13
TGTGCCAGCAGCTTCGGACAGGGAGTCTATGGCTACACCTTC
CASSFGQGVYGYTF
>TRBD2|TRBJ2-2|few|TRBV10-1
TGCGCCAGCAGTGAGACCGGGAGGGAGAACACCGGGGAGCTGTTTTTT
CASSETGRENTGELFF
>TRBD1|TRBJ1-1|.|TRBV5-8
TGTGCCAGCAGCTATTGGACAGGGAACACTGAAGCTTTCTTT
CASSYWTGNTEAFF
>TRBD1|TRBJ1-4|once|TRBV7-2
TGTGCCAGCAAACGAGGAACAGGGGAGAGTGAAAAACTGTTTTTT
CASKRGTGESEKLFF
>.|TRBJ1-6|.|TRBV2
TGTGCCAGCTTCCTTGGACAGCTTAATTCACCCCTCCACTTT
CASFLGQLNSPLHF
>.|TRBJ1-1|.|TRBV5-1
TGCGCCAGCAGCTTGGAAGGCGGAACTGAAGCTTTCTTT
CASSLEGGTEAFF
>.|TRBJ2-5|.|TRBV2
TGTGCCAGCAGGGCCCGGGGCCAAGAGACCCAGTACTTC
CASRARGQETQYF
>.|TRBJ2-7|.|TRBV6-5
TGTGCCAGCAGACAAACAGGGAGGACGCAGGGGGAGCAGTACTTC
CASRQTGRTQGEQYF
>.|TRBJ1-2|.|TRBV30
TGTGCCTGGAGCGACACGGGGTTCGGGAATGGCTACACCTTC
CAWSDTGFGNGYTF
>TRBD2|TRBJ2-1|.|TRBV5-1
TGCGCCAGCAGTATTTCAGTGGGACGGGGGGAGTTCTTC
CASSISVGRGEFF
>.|TRBJ2-1|once|TRBV3-1/TRBV3-2
TGTGCCAGCAGCCGGGTGGAGGGCTACAATGAGCAGTTCTTC
CASSRVEGYNEQFF
>TRBD1|TRBJ1-1|once|TRBV10-3
TGTGCCATCAGTGCCCCGGACAGGGGGAACACTGAAGCTTTCTTT
CAISAPDRGNTEAFF
>.|TRBJ1-5|.|TRBV19
TGTGCCAGTATTCGGACAGCGGGGCCAAATCAGCCCCAGCATTTT
CASIRTAGPNQPQHF
>.|TRBJ1-1|.|TRBV28
TGTGCCAGCAGATTGTCTCCAGGACGAGGTGGAATGAACACTGAAGCTTTCTTT
CASRLSPGRGGMNTEAFF
>.|TRBJ2-1|.|TRBV9
TGTGCCAGCAGCGCGGAGAGGACCGCGGCGGATGAGCAGTTCTTC
CASSAERTAADEQFF
>TRBD2|TRBJ2-1|.|TRBV7-2
TGTGCCAGCAGCTTTACCGGGACTAACTTCTACAATGAGCAGTTCTTC
CASSFTGTNFYNEQFF
>.|TRBJ1-1|.|TRBV4-1
TGCGCCAGCAGCCAAGCCGGAACGAGACCGCCTTTCTTT
CASSQAGTRPPFF
>TRBD1|TRBJ2-7|.|TRBV2
TGTGCCCTAGGACAGGGTCTCCGCGAGCAGTACTTC
CALGQGLREQYF
>.|TRBJ1-4|.|TRBV3-1/TRBV3-2
TGTGCCAGCAGCCAAGATACTCGGAATGAAAAACTGTTTTTT
CASSQDTRNEKLFF
>.|TRBJ1-1|once|TRBV29-1
TGCAGCGTGTATCCGGGCCAAGAAAGGGCTTTCTTT
CSVYPGQERAFF
>TRBD1|TRBJ1-4|.|TRBV18
TGTGCCAGCTCACCACAAAGGGGACAGAATGAAAAACTGTTTTTT
CASSPQRGQNEKLFF
>TRBD1|TRBJ2-1|.|TRBV24-1
TGTGCCACCAGTGACTCTACAGGGGGCGCCTACAATGAGCAGTTCTTC
CATSDSTGGAYNEQFF
>.|TRBJ2-3|.|TRBV30
TGTGCCTGGACCCAGGGTTCTTTTGCAGATACGCAGTATTTT
CAWTQGSFADTQYF
>TRBD1|TRBJ2-5|.|TRBV7-8
TGTGCCAGCAGCTCAACCGGGACAGGGGAAGGGCCCCAAGAGACCCAGTACTTC
CASSSTGTGEGPQETQYF
>.|TRBJ1-5|.|TRBV19
TGTGCCAGTACTCCTTATAGCAATCAGCCCCAGCATTTT
CASTPYSNQPQHF
>TRBD1|TRBJ1-4|.|TRBV9
TGTGCCAGCAGACTCCGCAGGCAGGGGGGGGCTAATGAAAAACTGTTTTTT
CASRLRRQGGANEKLFF
>.|TRBJ2-2|.|TRBV18
TGTGCCAGCTCACCACCTATAATCCCACAGTCAGGGGAGCTGTTTTTT
CASSPPIIPQSGELFF
>.|TRBJ2-5|.|TRBV7-8
TGTGCCAGCAGCTTAGACCCATTGGGGGAGACCCAGTACTTC
CASSLDPLGETQYF
>.|TRBJ2-5|.|TRBV11-3
TGTGCCAGCAGCTTAGGACAGCAAGAGACCCAGTACTTC
CASSLGQQETQYF
>.|TRBJ2-1|.|TRBV21-1
TGTGCCAGCAGCAATGGGGGCCCGGACTCCCCAGGGCAGTTCTTC
CASSNGGPDSPGQFF
>.|TRBJ2-3|.|TRBV5-8
TGTGCCAGCGGAGATACGCAGTATTTT
CASGDTQYF
>.|TRBJ2-7|.|TRBV2
TGTGCCAGCACGCAACTCTTGAAGCAGTACTTC
CASTQLLKQYF
>TRBD1|TRBJ1-2|.|TRBV5-4
TGTGCCAGCAGCTACCCGGGACAGGGGGTTCAAGGCTACACCTTC
CASSYPGQGVQGYTF
>TRBD1|TRBJ2-1|.|TRBV20-1
TGCAGTGCTAGTTTTAGGCGTGGACAGGCCAATGAGCAGTTCTTC
CSASFRRGQANEQFF
>.|TRBJ1-3|once|TRBV18
TGTGCCAGCTCACAAACCAGGACAGAACGGGTAAACACCATATATTTT
CASSQTRTERVNTIYF
>.|TRBJ2-1|.|TRBV5-8
TGTGCCAGCAGCTTGGACAGGTACAATGAGCAGTTCTTC
CASSLDRYNEQFF
>TRBD1|TRBJ2-2|.|TRBV9
TGTGCCAGCAACCCCCCCGGACAGGGAGGCGGGGAGCTGTTTTTT
CASNPPGQGGGELFF
>.|TRBJ1-4|.|TRBV12-3/TRBV12-4
TGTGCCAGCAGTTTCACACCGGGGGAAAAACTGTTTTTT
CASSFTPGEKLFF
>TRBD1|TRBJ2-2|once|TRBV5-1
TGCGCCAGCAGCCCGAGCAGGGGGCAAAACACCGGGGAGCTGTTTTTT
CASSPSRGQNTGELFF
>.|TRBJ2-1|.|TRBV9
TGTGCCAGCAGCGTAGTCCCGGCGGGAACCTACAATGAGCAGTTCTTC
CASSVVPAGTYNEQFF
>.|TRBJ1-1|.|TRBV7-9
TGTGCCAGCAGCCAACCGAATAACAGAGACACTGAAGCTTTCTTT
CASSQPNNRDTEAFF
>TRBD1|TRBJ1-3|.|TRBV2
TGTGCCAGGATCGGACAGGGCGGGGGCCTCTCTGGAAACACCATATATTTT
CARIGQGGGLSGNTIYF
>.|TRBJ1-2|.|TRBV4-2
TGTGCCAGCAGCCAAGAACAGGGTGACGGCTACACCTTC
CASSQEQGDGYTF